This is a list of T cell receptor beta chains from one sample in a study of identical twins. TCRdb itself ran the 5' RACE reads through MiXCR, one entry per CDR3 protein. Of 470,000 or so distinct CDR3 sequences in the sample, approximately 24% were seen once. These same data were also listed under a study on T cells expressing NK-cell markers.

The sample comprised CD4+ T cells sorted from blood. The receptors here all came from a woman aged 18-30 years in good health. CDR3s include the opening cysteine and the closing phenylalanine or tryptophan. The D gene is left open where the match is weak. Clone size is given for some rows only: seen once, a few or many times, or a class if the clone is expanded.

v_call: TRBV7-2; j_call: TRBJ2-2; d_call: -; clone_size: -; cdr3_nt: TGTGCCAGCAGCTTATCAGGCGGACCCGGGGAGCTGTTTTTT; cdr3_aa: CASSLSGGPGELFF
v_call: TRBV12-3/TRBV12-4; j_call: TRBJ2-1; d_call: TRBD2; clone_size: few; cdr3_nt: TGTGCCAGCAGCGGGAGGGCCGTTAGGAATGAGCAGTTCTTC; cdr3_aa: CASSGRAVRNEQFF
v_call: TRBV20-1; j_call: TRBJ2-7; d_call: -; clone_size: -; cdr3_nt: TGCAGTGCTAGAGATGTAGCGGCTTACTCCTACGAGCAGTACTTC; cdr3_aa: CSARDVAAYSYEQYF
v_call: TRBV10-3; j_call: TRBJ2-1; d_call: TRBD2; clone_size: few; cdr3_nt: TGTGCCATCAGCAACTTAGCGGGAGACGTAGGGGAGCAGTTCTTC; cdr3_aa: CAISNLAGDVGEQFF
v_call: TRBV6-2/TRBV6-3; j_call: TRBJ2-7; d_call: -; clone_size: -; cdr3_nt: TGTGCCAGCAGTTACGTACGGGGGGAGCAGTACTTC; cdr3_aa: CASSYVRGEQYF
v_call: TRBV7-2; j_call: TRBJ2-5; d_call: TRBD2; clone_size: -; cdr3_nt: TGTGCCAGCAGCTTACAAGCGGGAGGAATCCAAGAGACCCAGTACTTC; cdr3_aa: CASSLQAGGIQETQYF
v_call: TRBV10-3; j_call: TRBJ2-6; d_call: -; clone_size: few; cdr3_nt: TGTGCCATCAGTGAGTCGAGGACGGGGCGTGGGGCCAACGTCCTGACTTTC; cdr3_aa: CAISESRTGRGANVLTF
v_call: TRBV9; j_call: TRBJ1-1; d_call: -; clone_size: few; cdr3_nt: TGTGCCAGCAGCGAGCAACCCAGAGCTGAAGCTTTCTTT; cdr3_aa: CASSEQPRAEAFF
v_call: TRBV7-9; j_call: TRBJ2-7; d_call: TRBD1; clone_size: few; cdr3_nt: TGTGCCAGCAGCCTCACGTTTAAGGACAGGGCTCACTTC; cdr3_aa: CASSLTFKDRAHF
v_call: TRBV7-9; j_call: TRBJ1-2; d_call: -; clone_size: few; cdr3_nt: TGTGCCAGCAGCCCCGGGGCAGGTGGCGACTATGGCTACACCTTC; cdr3_aa: CASSPGAGGDYGYTF
v_call: TRBV20-1; j_call: TRBJ1-1; d_call: -; clone_size: many; cdr3_nt: TGCAGTGCTAGGGGGAACACTGAAGCTTTCTTT; cdr3_aa: CSARGNTEAFF
v_call: TRBV5-1; j_call: TRBJ2-5; d_call: TRBD2; clone_size: few; cdr3_nt: TGCGCCAGCAGCGAAATAGGACTAGCGGGACAAGAGACCCAGTACTTC; cdr3_aa: CASSEIGLAGQETQYF
v_call: TRBV12-3/TRBV12-4; j_call: TRBJ1-1; d_call: -; clone_size: few; cdr3_nt: TGTGCCAGCAGCCCCGGGTGGGGTGAAGCTTTCTTT; cdr3_aa: CASSPGWGEAFF